The 31 T cell receptor beta chains below all came from one sample that was sequenced in a study of blood T cell repertoires in COVID-19. Data came from immunoSEQ multiplex PCR; TCRdb stores just in-frame clones and leaves some out. The repertoire holds 30,000 to 40,000 clones, 87% seen once, with about 9.5% in the top ten. Sequencing was carried out using peripheral blood. Source of these receptors: a man older than 75 with active COVID-19.

This chain joins TRBV4-3 and TRBJ2-3, with D perhaps TRBD2 (6 bases). The length of the CDR3 is 17 residues. V was shortened by 4 bases and J by 2 bases, with 19 bases between the two germline ends. From germline, CDR1 is LGHNA and CDR2 YSLEER. The CDR3 loop reads CASSRVFSSGDTDTQYF. The CDR3, as DNA: TGCGCCAGCAGCCGAGTGTTTAGTAGCGGAGACACAGATACGCAGTATTTT.

The chain recombines TRBV19 with TRBJ1-2; D might be TRBD1 (5 bases). The CDR3 contains 12 residues. The V end was cut by 3 bases, the J end by 7 bases, with 9 bases between. Per the germline V gene, CDR1 is LNHDA and CDR2 is SQIVND (reference sequence). The CDR3 is CASSMEGLGYTF. CDR3 nucleotides: TGTGCCAGTAGTATGGAGGGGCTTGGCTACACCTTC.

CDR3 DNA: TGTGCCAGCTCCCCGCAGATCGGGGAGCTGTTTTTT. It is translated as CASSPQIGELFF. The rearrangement joins TRBV18 to TRBJ2-2; D remains unclear. The CDR3 has 12 amino acids. V lost 6 bases to trimming and J lost 7 bases, with 9 bases between them. Germline CDR1 reads KGHSH; CDR2 reads LQKENI.

V gene TRBV5-1 combines with J gene TRBJ2-2; 7 bases are a match to TRBD2. Germline loops: CDR1 SGHRS, CDR2 YFSETQ. The V gene end was trimmed by 1 base and the J gene end by 3 bases; junction bases not matched to a gene: 9. CDR3 length: 17 residues. As DNA, the CDR3 is TGCGCCAGCAGCTTGTCGGGGGGAGGCCTCGACACCGGGGAGCTGTTTTTT. Translated, it gives CASSLSGGGLDTGELFF.

The chain employs TRBV9 and TRBJ2-1; no firm D call. This CDR3 spans 15 amino acids. Germline CDR1 reads SGDLS; CDR2 reads YYNGEE. V was trimmed by 3 bases and J by 5 bases, leaving 15 bases between them. This chain's CDR3 is CASSATWALNNEQFF. The CDR3 nucleotides are TGTGCCAGCAGCGCGACATGGGCCCTGAACAATGAGCAGTTCTTC.

The CDR3 region has the DNA TGCGCCAGCAGCCAAGAGGCAGATCCCTATCAGCCCCAGCATTTT. This codes for CASSQEADPYQPQHF. The chain is built from TRBV4-3 and TRBJ1-5; D gene ambiguous. This CDR3 contains 15 residues. Trimming pared 0 bases from V and 5 bases from J, leaving 11 bases between. CDR1 and CDR2 from the germline V gene are LGHNA and YSLEER.

The V gene is TRBV6-5, the J gene TRBJ2-7; D is perhaps TRBD2 (6 bases). Germline CDR1 MNHEY, CDR2 SVGAGI. The CDR3 runs to 14 residues. V dropped 2 bases and J dropped 7 bases, with 15 bases sitting between them. The CDR3 region is CASSYRWDSREQYF. The CDR3 bases are TGTGCCAGCAGTTACCGGTGGGACTCTCGTGAGCAGTACTTC.

V usage is TRBV5-4 and J usage is TRBJ1-1; no definite D call. This CDR3 comprises 13 residues. From germline, CDR1 is SGHNT and CDR2 YYREEE (reference sequence). Deletions cut 0 bases from V and 0 bases from J, with 3 bases between. This chain's CDR3 is CASSLELNTEAFF. In DNA form, the CDR3 reads TGTGCCAGCAGCTTGGAGCTGAACACTGAAGCTTTCTTT.

The chain combines TRBV18 with TRBJ2-7; 11 bases align to TRBD1. Trimming cost V 2 bases and J 2 bases; bases outside gene matches: 2. CDR3 size: 15 residues. CDR1 is KGHSH, CDR2 LQKENI, per germline. The CDR3 nucleotides read TGTGCCAGCTCACCAGGGACAGGGGGTACCTACGAGCAGTACTTC. It is translated as CASSPGTGGTYEQYF.

The chain is built from TRBV9 and TRBJ2-1, with 9 bases aligning to TRBD2. V gave up 1 base and J gave up 9 bases; unmatched junction bases: 11. The CDR3 runs 16 residues. Germline-derived CDR1 and CDR2 are SGDLS and YYNGEE. The CDR3, as DNA: TGTGCCAGCAGCGTACGGCTAGCGGGACCCAGGGGTGAGCAGTTCTTC. As protein: CASSVRLAGPRGEQFF.

The chain recombines TRBV5-4 with TRBJ2-1; TRBD1 matches 9 bases. V lost 0 bases, J lost 10 bases, and 5 bases stayed unmatched. Germline-derived CDR1 and CDR2 are SGHNT and YYREEE (reference sequence). The CDR3 covers 14 residues. CDR3 region: CASSLGAGQGEQFF. The CDR3 DNA is TGTGCCAGCAGCTTGGGGGCCGGACAGGGGGAGCAGTTCTTC.

The rearrangement links TRBV4-1 to TRBJ2-7, with 10 nucleotides matching TRBD1. CDR1 and CDR2 (germline): MGHRA, YSYEKL. CDR3 size: 15 residues. J lost 0 bases, V lost 3 bases, and 2 bases had no gene match. The CDR3 spells CASSQGDRGSYEQYF. The CDR3 DNA is TGCGCCAGCAGCCAGGGGGACAGGGGCTCCTACGAGCAGTACTTC.

The chain carries TRBV5-1 and TRBJ2-3, with D perhaps TRBD1 (5 bases). V gave up 4 bases and J gave up 2 bases, with 11 bases separating them. The V gene's germline CDR1 is SGHRS and CDR2 YFSETQ. This CDR3 comprises 14 residues. CDR3 in amino acids: CASSLDIFTDTQYF. The DNA for the CDR3 is TGCGCCAGCAGCCTGGACATATTCACAGATACGCAGTATTTT.

As concerns this clone: The same CDR3 is also encoded by other DNA sequences in this sample. CDR3 in amino acids: CASSMGGGYEQYF. The CDR3 DNA reads TGTGCCAGTAGTATGGGCGGAGGGTACGAGCAGTACTTC. The J gene is TRBJ2-7, the V gene TRBV19, with TRBD2 as a possible D gene (6 bases). This CDR3 contains 13 residues. The germline V gene encodes CDR1 LNHDA and CDR2 SQIVND (reference sequence). V was clipped by 3 bases and J by 4 bases, with 10 bases between them. The variable domain in full, completed from reference TRBV19 and TRBJ2-7, reads DGGITQSPKYLFRKEGQNVTLSCEQNLNHDAMYWYRQDPGQGLRLIYYSQIVNDFQKGDIAEGYSVSREKKESFPLTVTSAQKNPTAFYLCASSMGGGYEQYFGPGTRLTVT.

The chain uses TRBV7-2 and TRBJ2-1, with 12 bases aligning to TRBD2. CDR1 SGHTA and CDR2 FQGNSA come from the germline V gene. The V and J ends lost 5 bases and 7 bases, in that order; junction bases with no gene match: 3. This CDR3 has 14 residues. The CDR3 is CASSGLAGRNEQFF. DNA for the CDR3: TGTGCCAGCAGCGGACTAGCGGGAAGGAATGAGCAGTTCTTC.

J is TRBJ1-5 and V is TRBV19; TRBD1 might be the D (6 bases). This CDR3 has 14 residues. In germline, CDR1 is LNHDA, CDR2 SQIVND (reference sequence). Trimming left V 7 bases short and J 9 bases short, with 19 bases between. DNA of the CDR3: TGTGCCAGTAAGTCGGACAGCACCTCGGGGCCCCAGCATTTT. Residues: CASKSDSTSGPQHF.

V usage is TRBV5-4 and J usage is TRBJ1-4, with TRBD1 matching 8 bases. The CDR3 runs 14 residues. V shed 4 bases, J shed 9 bases, and the junction held 8 bases outside the gene matches. Germline CDR1 SGHNT, CDR2 YYREEE (reference sequence). CDR3 loop: CASSTDRGRKKLFF. As DNA, the CDR3 is TGTGCCAGCAGCACCGACAGGGGTAGGAAAAAACTGTTTTTT.

The rearrangement joins TRBV11-2 to TRBJ2-2; D possibly corresponds to TRBD1 (6 bases). Germline-derived CDR1 and CDR2 are SGHAT and FQNNGV. CDR3 length: 15 residues. Trimming took 6 bases from V and 2 from J, leaving 13 bases between them. The CDR3, as DNA: TGTGCCAGCAGAACCGGGACACCTAACACCGGGGAGCTGTTTTTT. Translated, it gives CASRTGTPNTGELFF. Full variable domain (missing parts from reference TRBV11-2 and TRBJ2-2): EAGVAQSPRYKIIEKRQSVAFWCNPISGHATLYWYQQILGQGPKLLIQFQNNGVVDDSQLPKDRFSAERLKGVDSTLKIQPAKLEDSAVYLCASRTGTPNTGELFFGEGSRLTVL.

The J gene is TRBJ2-2, the V gene TRBV29-1; tentative D call: TRBD1 (5 bases). Trimming took 4 bases from V and 3 from J, leaving 12 bases between them. Germline CDR1 SQVTM, CDR2 ANQGSEA. The CDR3 length is 14 residues. The CDR3 is CSVARRADTGELFF. The CDR3, as DNA: TGCAGCGTTGCCCGCAGGGCGGACACCGGGGAGCTGTTTTTT.

This clone turned up a few times. This chain links TRBV2 with TRBJ1-1, with D possibly matching TRBD1 (5 bases). The CDR3 loop spans 15 amino acids. Looked up from germline, CDR1 is SNHLY and CDR2 is FYNNEI. Trimming stripped 5 bases from V and 1 base from J, with 14 bases between. For the CDR3, the DNA is TGTGCCAGCAGTCTCACCATTACAGGGAACACTGAAGCTTTCTTT. This encodes CASSLTITGNTEAFF.

The J gene is TRBJ1-5, the V gene TRBV10-2; 7 positions match TRBD1. After removal of 6 bases from V and 5 bases from J, the junction contained 4 bases not matched to a gene. This CDR3 is 13 amino acids long. Germline V CDR1 and CDR2: WSHSY, SAAADI. The CDR3, as DNA: TGCGCCAGCAGGGAAGACAGGGATCAGCCCCAGCATTTT. This translates into CASREDRDQPQHF.

This clone came up once. V gene TRBV7-2 combines with J gene TRBJ2-1; 12 nucleotides match TRBD2. Trimming cost V 5 bases and J 7 bases; bases outside gene matches: 9. This CDR3 region has 16 residues. CDR1 is SGHTA, CDR2 FQGNSA, per germline. CDR3 coding DNA: TGTGCCAGCAGCGTCCCTAGCGGGAGGGCCAAAAATGAGCAGTTCTTC. Its translation is CASSVPSGRAKNEQFF.

V and J are TRBV28 and TRBJ1-4, with 9 positions matching TRBD1. The germline CDR1 and CDR2 sequences are MDHEN and SYDVKM. This CDR3 spans 15 amino acids. V dropped 1 base and J dropped 7; count of bases not matched to a gene: 4. CDR3: CASSLYGTGTEKLFF. In DNA form, the CDR3 reads TGTGCCAGCAGTTTATATGGGACAGGGACTGAAAAACTGTTTTTT.

V usage is TRBV29-1 and J usage is TRBJ2-7, with 7 nucleotides matching TRBD1. The CDR3 runs 14 residues. Trimming at V came to 6 bases and at J to 7 bases, leaving 15 bases not matched to a gene. Germline CDR1 is SQVTM and CDR2 is ANQGSEA. Here the CDR3 DNA reads TGCAGCGTAGGAACAGGGCCAGCGACAGGGGAGCAGTACTTC. It is translated as CSVGTGPATGEQYF.

The V gene is TRBV6-2 or TRBV6-3, the J gene TRBJ2-1; 10 nucleotides match TRBD2. J lost 4 bases, V lost 5 bases, and 2 bases had no gene match. CDR1 and CDR2 from the germline V gene are MNHEY and SVGEGT. This CDR3 region has 14 residues. This chain's CDR3 is CASSTSGKYNEQFF. CDR3 DNA sequence: TGTGCCAGCAGTACTAGCGGGAAGTACAATGAGCAGTTCTTC.

V is TRBV5-1 and J is TRBJ2-7; D may be TRBD1 (7 bases). Trimming cost V 4 bases and J 7 bases, with 24 bases left between them. Germline loops: CDR1 SGHRS, CDR2 YFSETQ. The CDR3 extends over 16 amino acids. This chain's CDR3 is CASSLQDRATGGEQYF. CDR3 nucleotide sequence: TGCGCCAGCAGCCTCCAAGACAGGGCCACCGGAGGGGAGCAGTACTTC.

Only one count was recorded for this clone. V usage is TRBV11-2 and J usage is TRBJ1-1; D perhaps matches TRBD1 (5 bases). The germline V gene encodes CDR1 SGHAT and CDR2 FQNNGV. This CDR3 comprises 14 residues. Deletions cut 5 bases from V and 3 bases from J, with 13 bases between. CDR3 sequence (DNA): TGTGCCAGCAGCCCTTTCGGGGGTTACACTGAAGCTTTCTTT. Protein sequence: CASSPFGGYTEAFF.

The V and J genes are TRBV13 and TRBJ2-7, with D tentatively TRBD2 (8 bases). Trimming removed 1 base from V and 7 bases from J, with 17 bases in between. In germline, CDR1 is PRHDT, CDR2 FYEKMQ (reference sequence). There are 15 residues in the CDR3. The CDR3 region has the DNA TGTGCCAGCAGCTTAGTGACTAGCGACAGGGTTGAGCAGTACTTC. It codes for CASSLVTSDRVEQYF. The variable domain in full, completed from reference TRBV13 and TRBJ2-7, reads AAGVIQSPRHLIKEKRETATLKCYPIPRHDTVYWYQQGPGQDPQFLISFYEKMQSDKGSIPDRFSAQQFSDYHSELNMSSLELGDSALYFCASSLVTSDRVEQYFGPGTRLTVT.

This chain joins TRBV5-4 and TRBJ2-5; 11 nucleotides agree with TRBD2. The V gene's germline CDR1 is SGHNT and CDR2 YYREEE (reference sequence). The length of the CDR3 is 15 residues. Unmatched junction bases numbered 10, after V lost 3 bases and J lost 9 bases. CDR3: CASSWDLLAGGAQYF. The CDR3 DNA sequence: TGTGCCAGCAGCTGGGACCTTCTAGCGGGAGGTGCCCAGTACTTC.

A few counts support this clone. This chain connects TRBV5-1 to TRBJ2-7, with 7 bases aligning to TRBD1. The CDR3 has 13 amino acids. Germline loops: CDR1 SGHRS, CDR2 YFSETQ. The V segment lost 3 bases and the J segment 9 bases; nucleotides outside the gene matches: 9. As DNA, the CDR3 is TGCGCCAGCAGCTCCCAGCGGACAGGCCTGCAGTACTTC. Amino acid sequence: CASSSQRTGLQYF.

The gene calls are TRBV12-3 or TRBV12-4 and TRBJ2-7; D remains ambiguous. V shed 7 bases and J shed 2 bases, with 9 bases lying between them. The CDR3 length is 12 residues. DNA of the CDR3: TGTGCCAGCAATCTATACCCCTACGAGCAGTACTTC. Translation gives CASNLYPYEQYF.